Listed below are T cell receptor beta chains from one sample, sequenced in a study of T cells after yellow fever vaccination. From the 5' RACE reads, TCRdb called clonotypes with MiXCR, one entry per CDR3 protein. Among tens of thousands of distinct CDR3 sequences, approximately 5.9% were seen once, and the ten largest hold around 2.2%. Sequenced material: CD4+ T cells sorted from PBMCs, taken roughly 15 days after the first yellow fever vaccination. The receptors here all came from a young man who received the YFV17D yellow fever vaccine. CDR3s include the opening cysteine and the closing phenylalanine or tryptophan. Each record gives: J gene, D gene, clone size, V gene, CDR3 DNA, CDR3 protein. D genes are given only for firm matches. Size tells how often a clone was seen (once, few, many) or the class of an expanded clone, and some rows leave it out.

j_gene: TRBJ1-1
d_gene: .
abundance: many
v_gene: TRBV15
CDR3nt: TGTGCCACCAGCAGAGATTGGGGGGCCGGGGCTTTCTTT
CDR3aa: CATSRDWGAGAFF

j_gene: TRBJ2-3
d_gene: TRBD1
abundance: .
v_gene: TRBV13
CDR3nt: TGTGCCAGCAGCCTACGGACAGGGGTGGGAGATACGCAGTATTTT
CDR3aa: CASSLRTGVGDTQYF

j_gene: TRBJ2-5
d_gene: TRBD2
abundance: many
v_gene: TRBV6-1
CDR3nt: TGTGCCAGCACCGAGCGGGGGGGCCCGGAGACCCAGTACTTC
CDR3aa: CASTERGGPETQYF

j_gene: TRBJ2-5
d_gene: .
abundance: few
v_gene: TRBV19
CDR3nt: TGTGCCAGTAGTAGTAGACGAGGAGTGGGGAGGGAGACCCAGTACTTC
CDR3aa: CASSSRRGVGRETQYF

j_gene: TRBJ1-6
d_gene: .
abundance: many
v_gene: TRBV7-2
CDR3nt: TGTGCCAGCAGCTTTCAAGGGTTCTTTTCACCCCTCCACTTT
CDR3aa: CASSFQGFFSPLHF

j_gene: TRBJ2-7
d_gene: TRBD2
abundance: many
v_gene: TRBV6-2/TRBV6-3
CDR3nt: TGTGCCAGCACCCCCCGGGGGACTAACTCCTACGAGCAGTACTTC
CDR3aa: CASTPRGTNSYEQYF

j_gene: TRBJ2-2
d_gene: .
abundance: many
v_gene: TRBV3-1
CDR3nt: TGTGCCAGCAGCCAGTACGGGGTGCACACCGGGGAGCTGTTTTTT
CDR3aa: CASSQYGVHTGELFF

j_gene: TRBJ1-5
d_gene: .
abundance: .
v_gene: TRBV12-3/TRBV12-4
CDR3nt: TGTGCCATCTGTTTTGCGGATAATCAGCCCCAGCATTTT
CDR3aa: CAICFADNQPQHF

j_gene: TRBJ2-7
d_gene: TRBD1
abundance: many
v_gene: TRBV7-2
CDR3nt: TGTGCCAGCAGCCCAATGACAGGGCCCTCCTACGAGCAGTACTTC
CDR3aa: CASSPMTGPSYEQYF

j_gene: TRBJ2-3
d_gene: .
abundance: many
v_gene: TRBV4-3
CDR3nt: TGCGCCAGCAGCCAAGATCCACCCGGCGGGGGCACAGATACGCAGTATTTT
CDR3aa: CASSQDPPGGGTDTQYF

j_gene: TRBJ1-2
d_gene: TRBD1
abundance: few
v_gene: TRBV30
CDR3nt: TGTGCCTGGGGCCAGGGGGCAGTTAACTATGGCTACACCTTC
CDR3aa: CAWGQGAVNYGYTF

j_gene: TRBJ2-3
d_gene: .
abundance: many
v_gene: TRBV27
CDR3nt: TGTGCCAGCATCGACCTTAAGGGGGATACGCAGTATTTT
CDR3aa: CASIDLKGDTQYF

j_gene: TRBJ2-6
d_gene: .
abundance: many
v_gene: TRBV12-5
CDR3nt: TGTGCTAGTGGTGCTGGGGCCAACGTCCTGACTTTC
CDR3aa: CASGAGANVLTF

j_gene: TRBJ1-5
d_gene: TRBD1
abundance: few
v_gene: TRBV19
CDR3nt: TGTGCCAGTAGGCCGGGACAGCTATACCTGGTTCCGGAGCCCCAGCATTTT
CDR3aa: CASRPGQLYLVPEPQHF

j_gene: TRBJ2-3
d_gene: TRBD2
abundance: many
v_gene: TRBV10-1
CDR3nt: TGCGCCAGCAGTGATGTAGCGGGGGGCCCAGATACGCAGTATTTT
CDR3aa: CASSDVAGGPDTQYF

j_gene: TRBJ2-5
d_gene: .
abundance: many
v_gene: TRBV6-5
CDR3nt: TGTGCCAGCAATTGGCATCCACAAGAGACCCAGTACTTC
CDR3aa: CASNWHPQETQYF

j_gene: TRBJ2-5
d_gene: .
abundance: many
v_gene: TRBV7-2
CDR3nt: TGTGCCAGCAGCTTGGATCAGCAAGAGACCCAGTACTTC
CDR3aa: CASSLDQQETQYF

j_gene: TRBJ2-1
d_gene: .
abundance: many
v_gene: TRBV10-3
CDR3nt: TGTGCCATCAGAAACCACGGGACACCTAACAATGAGCAGTTCTTC
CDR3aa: CAIRNHGTPNNEQFF

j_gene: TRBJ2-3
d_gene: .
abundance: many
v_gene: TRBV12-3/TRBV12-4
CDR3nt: TGTGCCAGCAGCCGCTCCGATTACACAGATACGCAGTATTTT
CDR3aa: CASSRSDYTDTQYF

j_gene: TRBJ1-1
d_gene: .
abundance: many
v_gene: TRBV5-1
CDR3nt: TGCGCCAGCAGCCTAGGACACTCTGAAGCTTTCTTT
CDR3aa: CASSLGHSEAFF

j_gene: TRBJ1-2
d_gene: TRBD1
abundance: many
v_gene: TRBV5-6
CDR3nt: TGTGCCAGCAGCCGACAGGGGGTTCACGGCTACACCTTC
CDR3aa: CASSRQGVHGYTF

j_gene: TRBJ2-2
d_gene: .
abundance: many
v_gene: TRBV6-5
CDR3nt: TGTGCCAGCAGTTACTCTGGGGGCCCGAACACCGGGGAGCTGTTTTTT
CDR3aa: CASSYSGGPNTGELFF

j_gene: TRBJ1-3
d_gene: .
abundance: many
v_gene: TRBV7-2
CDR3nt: TGTGCCAGCAGCTTAACACCTCGAAACACCATATATTTT
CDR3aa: CASSLTPRNTIYF

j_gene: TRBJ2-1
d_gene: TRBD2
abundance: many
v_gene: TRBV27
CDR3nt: TGTGCCAGCAGGAGACTAGCGGGGGTGTACAATGAGCAGTTCTTC
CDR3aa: CASRRLAGVYNEQFF

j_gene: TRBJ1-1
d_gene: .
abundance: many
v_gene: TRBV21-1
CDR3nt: TGTGCCAGCAGCAAAGGGACGGTCATGAACACTGAAGCTTTCTTT
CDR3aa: CASSKGTVMNTEAFF

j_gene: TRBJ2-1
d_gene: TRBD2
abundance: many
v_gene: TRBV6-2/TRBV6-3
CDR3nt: TGTGCCAGCAGTAAGACTAGCGGGGGGCCTCATGAGCAGTTCTTC
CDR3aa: CASSKTSGGPHEQFF

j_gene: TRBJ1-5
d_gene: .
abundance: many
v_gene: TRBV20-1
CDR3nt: TGCAGTGCTACCGGGACCGGGGAGTCAGGGCCCCAGCATTTT
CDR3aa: CSATGTGESGPQHF

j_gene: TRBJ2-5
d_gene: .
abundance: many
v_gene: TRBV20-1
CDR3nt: TGCAGTGCGGCAAGGGGCTTCCAAGAGACCCAGTACTTC
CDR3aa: CSAARGFQETQYF

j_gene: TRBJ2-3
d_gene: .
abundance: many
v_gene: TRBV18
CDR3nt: TGTGCCAGCTCACCAAGGAGGGACCGGGATACGCAGTATTTT
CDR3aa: CASSPRRDRDTQYF

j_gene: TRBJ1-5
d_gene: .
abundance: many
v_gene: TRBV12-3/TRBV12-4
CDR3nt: TGTGCCAGCAGTTTAGGAGGAGGGCTCGAACAGCCCCAGCATTTT
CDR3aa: CASSLGGGLEQPQHF

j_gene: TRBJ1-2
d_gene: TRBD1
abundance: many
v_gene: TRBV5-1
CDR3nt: TGCGCCAGCAGCTCTCCGGGGACAGGGGCCTTAAACTATGGCTACACCTTC
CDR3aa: CASSSPGTGALNYGYTF

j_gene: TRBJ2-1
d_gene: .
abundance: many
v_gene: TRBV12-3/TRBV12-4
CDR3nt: TGTGCCAGCAGTCTAAGGGCGGTCAACAATGAGCAGTTCTTC
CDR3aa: CASSLRAVNNEQFF

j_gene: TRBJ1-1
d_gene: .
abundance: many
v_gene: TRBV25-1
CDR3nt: TGTGCCAGCAGTGGCACAAGGAACACTGAAGCTTTCTTT
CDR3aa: CASSGTRNTEAFF

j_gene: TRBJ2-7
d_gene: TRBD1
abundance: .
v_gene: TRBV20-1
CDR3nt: TGCAGTGCTAGATCCGTAGGACAGGGGCCGGGGTCCTACGAGCAGTACTTC
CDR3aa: CSARSVGQGPGSYEQYF

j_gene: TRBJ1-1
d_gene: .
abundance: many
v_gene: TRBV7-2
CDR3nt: TGTGCCAGCAGCTGGCGTGAGTCAACTATGAACACTGAAGCTTTCTTT
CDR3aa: CASSWRESTMNTEAFF

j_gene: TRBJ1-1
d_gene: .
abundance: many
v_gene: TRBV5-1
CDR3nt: TGCGCCAGCAGCTTGGAGGGTGTCGGAGCTTTCTTT
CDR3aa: CASSLEGVGAFF

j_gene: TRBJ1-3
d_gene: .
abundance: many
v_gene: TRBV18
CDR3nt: TGTGCCAGCTCACCCAACTGGGGCTACTCTGGAAACACCATATATTTT
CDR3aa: CASSPNWGYSGNTIYF

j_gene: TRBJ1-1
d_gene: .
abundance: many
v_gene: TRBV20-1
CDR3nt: TGCAGTGCTAGCCCCGGGAGGGCCTTTAACACTGAAGCTTTCTTT
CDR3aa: CSASPGRAFNTEAFF

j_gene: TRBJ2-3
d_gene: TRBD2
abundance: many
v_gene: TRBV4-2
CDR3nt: TGTGCCAGCAGCCAAGAAGGCGGGAGCTACACAGATACGCAGTATTTT
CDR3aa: CASSQEGGSYTDTQYF

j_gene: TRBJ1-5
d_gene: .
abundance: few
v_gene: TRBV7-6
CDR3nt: TGTGCCAGCAGCCCCCAATCCCGGGTTAATCAGCCCCAGCATTTT
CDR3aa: CASSPQSRVNQPQHF

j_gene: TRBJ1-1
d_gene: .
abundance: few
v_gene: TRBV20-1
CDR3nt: TGCAGTGCGGCGGACTTCCGGAACACTGAAGCTTTCTTT
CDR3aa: CSAADFRNTEAFF

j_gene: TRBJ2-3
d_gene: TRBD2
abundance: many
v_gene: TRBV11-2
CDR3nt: TGTGCCAGCAGCTATCCGCGCGGACTAGCGGGTGGCGATACGCAGTATTTT
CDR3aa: CASSYPRGLAGGDTQYF

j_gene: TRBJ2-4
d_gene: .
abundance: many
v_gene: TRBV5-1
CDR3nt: TGCGCCAGCAGCTTACGAGTGGGGGGGGCGGAAAACATTCAGTACTTC
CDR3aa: CASSLRVGGAENIQYF

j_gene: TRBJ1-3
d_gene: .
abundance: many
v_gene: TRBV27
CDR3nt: TGTGCCAGCAGTCCAGGGACTGCTGGAAACACCATATATTTT
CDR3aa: CASSPGTAGNTIYF